One sample yielded the 21 T cell receptor beta chains listed below, sequenced in a study of blood T cell repertoires in COVID-19. The data were produced by immunoSEQ multiplex PCR, yet TCRdb's version contains in-frame clones alone and is incomplete. The sample lists fewer than 90,000 clones, about two thirds occurring once. The sequenced sample was peripheral blood. These TCRs come from an elderly woman with acute or convalescent COVID-19.

This chain connects TRBV5-4 to TRBJ1-6, with 9 bases identical to TRBD1. Germline V gene data show CDR1 as SGHNT and CDR2 as YYREEE (reference sequence). There are 15 residues in the CDR3. The V and J ends lost 4 bases and 9 bases, in that order; junction bases with no gene match: 8. CDR3 DNA sequence: TGTGCCAGCAGCCCCAAGGACAGGGGATCTTCACCCCTCCACTTT. It translates to CASSPKDRGSSPLHF.

This clone was detected once. The chain couples TRBV2 to TRBJ2-4, with D tentatively TRBD1 (5 bases). Trimming took 4 bases from V and 7 from J, leaving 8 bases between them. The CDR3 consists of 12 residues. In germline, CDR1 is SNHLY, CDR2 FYNNEI. The DNA for the CDR3 is TGTGCCAGCAGTGTGAAGGGGAACATTCAGTACTTC. This encodes CASSVKGNIQYF. Drawing the rest from reference TRBV2 and TRBJ2-4, the complete variable domain is EPEVTQTPSHQVTQMGQEVILRCVPISNHLYFYWYRQILGQKVEFLVSFYNNEISEKSEIFDDQFSVERPDGSNFTLKIRSTKLEDSAMYFCASSVKGNIQYFGAGTRLSVL.

This clone has a single count. V usage is TRBV4-2 and J usage is TRBJ1-4, with TRBD1 matching 7 bases. CDR1 and CDR2 from the germline V gene are LGHNA and YNFKEQ. This CDR3 region has 17 residues. V dropped 2 bases and J dropped 3; count of bases not matched to a gene: 9. The CDR3 sequence is CASSQQIQGWANEKLFF. As DNA, the CDR3 is TGTGCCAGCAGCCAACAAATACAGGGGTGGGCTAATGAAAAACTGTTTTTT.

The chain employs TRBV28 and TRBJ2-7, with a possible D match to TRBD1 (5 bases). V was trimmed by 2 bases and J by 4 bases, leaving 18 bases between them. This CDR3 comprises 16 residues. Per the germline V gene, CDR1 is MDHEN and CDR2 is SYDVKM. DNA of the CDR3: TGTGCCAGCAGTTTAAAGGGGTGGGTTGGGAAATACGAGCAGTACTTC. This codes for CASSLKGWVGKYEQYF.

The chain links TRBV15 to TRBJ2-3; a weak D match, TRBD2 (6 bases). The length of the CDR3 is 13 residues. V was cut by 7 bases and J by 2 bases, with 10 bases left in between. The V gene's germline CDR1 is LNHNV and CDR2 YYDKDF (reference sequence). The CDR3 loop reads CATKGRNTDTQYF. The DNA for the CDR3 is TGTGCCACCAAGGGGAGGAACACAGATACGCAGTATTTT.

CDR3 in DNA: TGTGCCAGCAGCTTCGGGACAGGGGATGGCTACACCTTC. As protein: CASSFGTGDGYTF. The chain recombines TRBV5-4 with TRBJ1-2, with 10 positions matching TRBD1. The CDR3 has 13 residues. Germline V lookup: CDR1 SGHNT, CDR2 YYREEE (reference sequence). V was clipped by 2 bases and J by 6 bases; unmatched bases: 1.

V and J are TRBV5-4 and TRBJ1-6; TRBD1 matches at 7 bases. Germline V gene lookup returns CDR1 SGHNT and CDR2 YYREEE (reference sequence). The CDR3 has 14 residues. V gave up 4 bases and J gave up 8 bases; unmatched junction bases: 6. The CDR3 region is CASSDRVTDSPLHF. In nucleotides, the CDR3 is TGTGCCAGCAGCGACAGGGTGACGGATTCACCCCTCCACTTT. Drawing the rest from reference TRBV5-4 and TRBJ1-6, the complete variable domain is ETGVTQSPTHLIKTRGQQVTLRCSSQSGHNTVSWYQQALGQGPQFIFQYYREEENGRGNFPPRFSGLQFPNYSSELNVNALELDDSALYLCASSDRVTDSPLHFGNGTRLTVT.

V is TRBV9 and J is TRBJ1-5; D is perhaps TRBD1 (5 bases). CDR3 length equals 16 residues. The germline CDR1 and CDR2 sequences are SGDLS and YYNGEE. V dropped 4 bases and J dropped 2 bases, with 16 bases sitting between them. The CDR3 sequence: CASSPSAGRGNQPQHF. CDR3 DNA sequence: TGTGCCAGCAGCCCCTCGGCAGGGCGAGGCAATCAGCCCCAGCATTTT.

This sequence joins TRBV5-4 and TRBJ2-5; the match to TRBD2 covers 8 bases. CDR3 length equals 16 residues. Germline V lookup: CDR1 SGHNT, CDR2 YYREEE (reference sequence). The V and J ends lost 2 bases and 1 base, in that order; junction bases with no gene match: 7. The CDR3 protein is CASSFGRTSSQETQYF. Here the CDR3 DNA reads TGTGCCAGCAGCTTCGGCAGGACTAGCTCCCAAGAGACCCAGTACTTC.

The chain recombines TRBV2 with TRBJ2-1; 10 bases line up with TRBD2. V was clipped by 10 bases and J by 6 bases; unmatched bases: 9. The CDR3 covers 14 residues. Per germline, CDR1 SNHLY and CDR2 FYNNEI. The CDR3 loop reads CATQRSGGANEQFF. CDR3 DNA: TGTGCCACCCAGCGAAGCGGGGGGGCCAATGAGCAGTTCTTC. Using reference TRBV2 and TRBJ2-1 for the parts outside the CDR3, the full variable domain is EPEVTQTPSHQVTQMGQEVILRCVPISNHLYFYWYRQILGQKVEFLVSFYNNEISEKSEIFDDQFSVERPDGSNFTLKIRSTKLEDSAMYFCATQRSGGANEQFFGPGTRLTVL.

This clone appeared once. The chain has TRBV3-1 (or the pseudogene TRBV3-2) and TRBJ1-1, with 8 bases matching TRBD1. Losses at the gene ends were 4 bases for V and 0 bases for J; bases not matched to a gene: 1. This CDR3 has 14 residues. Per the germline V gene, CDR1 is LGHDT and CDR2 is YNNKEL (reference sequence). The CDR3 nucleotides read TGTGCCAGCAGCCGACAGGGGATGAACACTGAAGCTTTCTTT. Protein product: CASSRQGMNTEAFF.

The chain uses TRBV19 and TRBJ1-1; possibly TRBD1 for D (5 bases). The CDR3 spans 14 residues. Trimming removed 2 bases at V and 1 base at J, with 8 bases between. CDR1 is LNHDA and CDR2 is SQIVND in the germline V gene (reference sequence). The CDR3 DNA follows: TGTGCCAGTAGTATACAGGGCACGAACACTGAAGCTTTCTTT. Its translation is CASSIQGTNTEAFF.

The gene calls are TRBV5-1 and TRBJ1-3; D is uncertain. The V end lost 9 bases, the J end lost 0 bases, and 13 bases lay between the germline ends. The CDR3 spans 14 residues. Germline CDR1 and CDR2: SGHRS and YFSETQ. CDR3 coding DNA: TGCGCCACCCCCCTGTACGGCTCTGGAAACACCATATATTTT. This gives the protein CATPLYGSGNTIYF.

This clone came up once. The rearrangement links TRBV7-9 to TRBJ2-7; TRBD1 agrees at 10 bases. The CDR3 length is 15 residues. V dropped 5 bases and J dropped 9; count of bases not matched to a gene: 13. CDR1 SEHNR and CDR2 FQNEAQ come from the germline V gene (reference sequence). The CDR3 sequence: CASSPSRDRGLRQYF. CDR3 DNA sequence: TGTGCCAGCAGCCCATCCCGGGACAGGGGACTACGGCAGTACTTC.

The J gene is TRBJ1-4, the V gene TRBV19; 8 bases align to TRBD1. Trimming removed 5 bases from V and 6 bases from J; junction bases left unmatched: 2. This CDR3 region has 13 residues. CDR1 LNHDA and CDR2 SQIVND come from the germline V gene (reference sequence). CDR3 protein: CASSSGQDEKLFF. As DNA, the CDR3 is TGTGCCAGTAGTTCGGGACAGGATGAAAAACTGTTTTTT.

This clone was picked up many times. This chain uses TRBV27 with TRBJ1-1, with no clear D. The CDR3 is 15 residues long. Looked up from germline, CDR1 is MNHEY and CDR2 is SMNVEV (reference sequence). V was trimmed by 3 bases and J by 2 bases, leaving 13 bases between them. The CDR3 region has the DNA TGTGCCAGCAGTTTGAATCCTACAGTAAACACTGAAGCTTTCTTT. Amino acids: CASSLNPTVNTEAFF.

CDR3 nucleotide sequence: TGTGCCACCACGGACTCGCAGGGAGGTCAGCCCCAGCATTTT. This sequence encodes CATTDSQGGQPQHF. This chain joins TRBV19 and TRBJ1-5; a possible D gene is TRBD1 (5 bases). Per germline, CDR1 LNHDA and CDR2 SQIVND (reference sequence). The CDR3 spans 14 residues. The ends were cut back, 10 bases at V and 6 bases at J, with 19 bases in the middle.

The chain combines TRBV6-5 with TRBJ2-1; 7 positions agree with TRBD1. Germline values: CDR1 MNHEY, CDR2 SVGAGI. The CDR3 spans 16 residues. With 1 base clipped from V and 6 bases from J, the junction kept 9 bases outside the gene matches. The CDR3 loop reads CASSYLTGTDFNEQFF. CDR3 in DNA: TGTGCCAGCAGTTACTTAACCGGGACAGACTTCAATGAGCAGTTCTTC.

The V call is TRBV15, the J call TRBJ2-3; the match to TRBD2 covers 7 bases. Germline CDR1 is LNHNV and CDR2 is YYDKDF (reference sequence). With 5 bases clipped from V and 4 bases from J, the junction kept 3 bases outside the gene matches. This CDR3 has 13 amino acids. CDR3 sequence (DNA): TGTGCCACCAGCCGGGCGGGGGCAGATACGCAGTATTTT. The encoded protein is CATSRAGADTQYF.

The rearrangement uses TRBV2 and TRBJ1-4, with 8 bases lining up with TRBD1. The CDR3 sequence is 15 residues long. The ends lost 3 bases at V and 8 bases at J; junction bases unmatched: 8. Germline V CDR1 and CDR2: SNHLY, FYNNEI. The CDR3 sequence: CASSDMGQAGEKLFF. In nucleotides, the CDR3 is TGTGCCAGCAGTGATATGGGACAGGCGGGGGAAAAACTGTTTTTT.

This clone has a handful of counts. This sequence joins TRBV7-2 and TRBJ2-5, with D perhaps matching TRBD1 (6 bases). There are 16 residues in the CDR3. The germline V and J ends were trimmed by 3 bases and 1 base, with 15 bases remaining between them. Germline lookup yields CDR1 SGHTA and CDR2 FQGNSA. CDR3 nucleotide sequence: TGTGCCAGCAGCTTTCTCATTGGACAGCTCCAAGAGACCCAGTACTTC. It translates to CASSFLIGQLQETQYF.